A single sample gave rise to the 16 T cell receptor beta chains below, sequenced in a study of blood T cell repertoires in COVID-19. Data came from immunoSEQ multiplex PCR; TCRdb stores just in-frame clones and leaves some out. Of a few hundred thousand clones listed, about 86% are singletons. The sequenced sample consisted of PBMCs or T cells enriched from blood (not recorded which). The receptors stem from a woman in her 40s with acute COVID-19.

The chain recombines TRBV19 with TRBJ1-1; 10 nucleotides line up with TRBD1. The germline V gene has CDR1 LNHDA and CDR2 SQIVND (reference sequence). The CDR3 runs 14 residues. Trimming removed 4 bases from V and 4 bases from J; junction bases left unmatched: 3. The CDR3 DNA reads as TGTGCCAGTAGTAGACAGGGGGCAGGCACTGAAGCTTTCTTT. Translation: CASSRQGAGTEAFF.

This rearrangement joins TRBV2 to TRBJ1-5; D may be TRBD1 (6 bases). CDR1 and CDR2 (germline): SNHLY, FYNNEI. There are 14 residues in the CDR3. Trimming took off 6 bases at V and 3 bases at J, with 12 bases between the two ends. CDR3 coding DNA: TGTGCCAGCAGCCCCGGGACAAACAATCAGCCCCAGCATTTT. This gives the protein CASSPGTNNQPQHF.

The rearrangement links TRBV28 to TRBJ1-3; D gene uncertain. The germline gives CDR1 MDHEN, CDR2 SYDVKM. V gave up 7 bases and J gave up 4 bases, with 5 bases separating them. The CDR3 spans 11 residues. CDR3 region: CASIFGNTIYF. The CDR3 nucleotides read TGTGCCAGCATCTTCGGAAACACCATATATTTT.

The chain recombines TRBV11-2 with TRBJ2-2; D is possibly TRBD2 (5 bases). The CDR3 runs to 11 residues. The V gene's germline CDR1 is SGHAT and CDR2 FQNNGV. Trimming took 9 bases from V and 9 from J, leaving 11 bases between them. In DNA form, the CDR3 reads TGTGCCAGTACCCGGGGTTGGGAGCTGTTTTTT. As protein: CASTRGWELFF.

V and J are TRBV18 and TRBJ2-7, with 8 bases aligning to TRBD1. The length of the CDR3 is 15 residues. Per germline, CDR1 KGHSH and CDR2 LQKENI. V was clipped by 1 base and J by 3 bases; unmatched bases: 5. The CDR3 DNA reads TGTGCCAGCTCACCACGGGACAGGAGGAACTACGAGCAGTACTTC. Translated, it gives CASSPRDRRNYEQYF.

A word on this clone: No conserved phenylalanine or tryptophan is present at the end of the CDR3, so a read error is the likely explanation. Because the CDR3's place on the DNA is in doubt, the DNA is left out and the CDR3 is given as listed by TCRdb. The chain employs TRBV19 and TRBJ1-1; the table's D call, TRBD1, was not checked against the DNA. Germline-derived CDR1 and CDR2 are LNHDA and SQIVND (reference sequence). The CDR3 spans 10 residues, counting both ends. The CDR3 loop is CASRDAGSPL.

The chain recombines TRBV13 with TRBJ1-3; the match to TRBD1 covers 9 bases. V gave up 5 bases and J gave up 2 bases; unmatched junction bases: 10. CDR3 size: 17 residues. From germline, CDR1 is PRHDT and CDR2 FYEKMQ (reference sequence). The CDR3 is CASSNSYRGHTGNTIYF. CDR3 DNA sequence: TGTGCCAGCAGCAACAGTTACAGGGGGCATACTGGAAACACCATATATTTT. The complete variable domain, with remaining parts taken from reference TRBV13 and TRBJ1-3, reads AAGVIQSPRHLIKEKRETATLKCYPIPRHDTVYWYQQGPGQDPQFLISFYEKMQSDKGSIPDRFSAQQFSDYHSELNMSSLELGDSALYFCASSNSYRGHTGNTIYFGEGSWLTVV.

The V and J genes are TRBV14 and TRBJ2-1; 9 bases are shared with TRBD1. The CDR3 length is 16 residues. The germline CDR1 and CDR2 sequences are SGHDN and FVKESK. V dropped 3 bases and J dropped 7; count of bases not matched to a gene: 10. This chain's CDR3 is CASSQKTGQGENEQFF. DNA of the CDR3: TGTGCCAGCAGCCAGAAAACGGGACAGGGTGAGAATGAGCAGTTCTTC.

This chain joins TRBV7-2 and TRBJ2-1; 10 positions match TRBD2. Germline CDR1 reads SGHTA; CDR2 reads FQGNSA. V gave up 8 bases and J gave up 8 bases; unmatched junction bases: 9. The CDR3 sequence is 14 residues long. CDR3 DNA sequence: TGTGCCAGCGGCACTAGCGGGGTTGGTTATGAGCAGTTCTTC. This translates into CASGTSGVGYEQFF.

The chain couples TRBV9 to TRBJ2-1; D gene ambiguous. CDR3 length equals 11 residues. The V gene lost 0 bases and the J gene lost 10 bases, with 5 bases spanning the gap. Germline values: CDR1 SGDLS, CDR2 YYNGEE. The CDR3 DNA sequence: TGTGCCAGCAGCGTAGGCGGAGAGCAGTTCTTC. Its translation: CASSVGGEQFF.

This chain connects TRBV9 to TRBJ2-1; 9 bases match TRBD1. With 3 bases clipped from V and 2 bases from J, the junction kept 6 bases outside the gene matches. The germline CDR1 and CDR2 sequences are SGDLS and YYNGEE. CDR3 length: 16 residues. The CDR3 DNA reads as TGTGCCAGCAGCGCGCGGGACAGGGAAGCCTACAATGAGCAGTTCTTC. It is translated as CASSARDREAYNEQFF.

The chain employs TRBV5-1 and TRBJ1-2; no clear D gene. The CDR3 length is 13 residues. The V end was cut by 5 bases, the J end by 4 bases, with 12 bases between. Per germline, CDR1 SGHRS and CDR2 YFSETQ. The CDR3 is CASRVDGSYGYTF. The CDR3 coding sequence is TGCGCCAGCAGGGTAGACGGGAGCTATGGCTACACCTTC.

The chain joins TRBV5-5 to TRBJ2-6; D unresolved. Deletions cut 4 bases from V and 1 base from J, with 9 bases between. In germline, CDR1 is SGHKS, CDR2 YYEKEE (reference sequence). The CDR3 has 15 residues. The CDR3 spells CASSPKRSGANVLTF. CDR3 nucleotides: TGTGCCAGCAGCCCTAAGCGTTCTGGGGCCAACGTCCTGACTTTC.

Here the CDR3 reads CASSPGGGAGTEFF. The CDR3 DNA sequence: TGTGCCAGCAGTCCCGGAGGGGGGGCCGGTACGGAGTTCTTC. The V gene is TRBV25-1, the J gene TRBJ2-1; tentatively, D is TRBD2 (7 bases). V gave up 5 bases and J gave up 14 bases, with 22 bases separating them. This CDR3 is built from 14 residues. CDR1 MGHDK and CDR2 SYGVNS come from the germline V gene.

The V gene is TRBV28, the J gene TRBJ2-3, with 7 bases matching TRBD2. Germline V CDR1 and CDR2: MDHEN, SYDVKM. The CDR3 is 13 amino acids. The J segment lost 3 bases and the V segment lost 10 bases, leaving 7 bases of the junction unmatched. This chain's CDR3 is CANRKGGTDTQYF. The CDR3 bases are TGTGCCAACCGAAAGGGAGGGACAGATACGCAGTATTTT.

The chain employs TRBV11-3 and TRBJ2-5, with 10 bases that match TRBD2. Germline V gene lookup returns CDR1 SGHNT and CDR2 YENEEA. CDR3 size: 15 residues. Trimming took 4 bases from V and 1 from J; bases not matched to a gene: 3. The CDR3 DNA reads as TGTGCCAGCAGCTCGTGGACTAGCGGCCAAGAGACCCAGTACTTC. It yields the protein CASSSWTSGQETQYF.